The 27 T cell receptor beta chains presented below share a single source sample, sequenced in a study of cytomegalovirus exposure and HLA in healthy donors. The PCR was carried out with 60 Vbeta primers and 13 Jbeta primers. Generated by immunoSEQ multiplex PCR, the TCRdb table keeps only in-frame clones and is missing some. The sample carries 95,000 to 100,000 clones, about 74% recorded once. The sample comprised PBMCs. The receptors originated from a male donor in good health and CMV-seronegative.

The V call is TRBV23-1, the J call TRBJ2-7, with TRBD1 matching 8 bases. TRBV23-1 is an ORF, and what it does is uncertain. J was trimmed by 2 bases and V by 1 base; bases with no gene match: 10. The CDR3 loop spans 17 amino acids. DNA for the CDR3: TGCGCCAGCAGTCAATTTACAGGGGGAGACAAACCCTACGAGCAGTACTTC. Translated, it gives CASSQFTGGDKPYEQYF.

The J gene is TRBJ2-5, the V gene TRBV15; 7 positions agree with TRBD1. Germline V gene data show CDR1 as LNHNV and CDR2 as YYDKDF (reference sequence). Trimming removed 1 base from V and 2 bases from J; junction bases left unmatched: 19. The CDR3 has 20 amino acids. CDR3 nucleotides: TGTGCCACCAGCAGAGGTTTAGTACTTCGGGACAGAAAAAGACAAGAGACCCAGTACTTC. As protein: CATSRGLVLRDRKRQETQYF. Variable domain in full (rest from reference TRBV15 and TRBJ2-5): DAMVIQNPRYQVTQFGKPVTLSCSQTLNHNVMYWYQQKSSQAPKLLFHYYDKDFNNEADTPDNFQSRRPNTSFCFLDIRSPGLGDTAMYLCATSRGLVLRDRKRQETQYFGPGTRLLVL.

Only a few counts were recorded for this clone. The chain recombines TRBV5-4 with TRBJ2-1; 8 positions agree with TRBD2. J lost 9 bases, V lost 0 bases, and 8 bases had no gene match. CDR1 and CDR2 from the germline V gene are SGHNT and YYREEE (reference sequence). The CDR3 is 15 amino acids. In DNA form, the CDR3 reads TGTGCCAGCAGCTTGGTTGGTAGCGGGACAAGTGAGCAGTTCTTC. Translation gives CASSLVGSGTSEQFF. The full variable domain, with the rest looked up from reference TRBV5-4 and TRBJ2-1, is ETGVTQSPTHLIKTRGQQVTLRCSSQSGHNTVSWYQQALGQGPQFIFQYYREEENGRGNFPPRFSGLQFPNYSSELNVNALELDDSALYLCASSLVGSGTSEQFFGPGTRLTVL.

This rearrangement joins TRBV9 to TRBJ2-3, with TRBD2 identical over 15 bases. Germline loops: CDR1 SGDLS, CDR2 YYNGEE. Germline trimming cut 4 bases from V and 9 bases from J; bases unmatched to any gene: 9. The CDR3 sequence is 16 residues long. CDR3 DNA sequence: TGTGCCAGCAGCAAAGGGACTAGCGGGAGGATTTCGACGCAGTATTTT. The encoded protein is CASSKGTSGRISTQYF.

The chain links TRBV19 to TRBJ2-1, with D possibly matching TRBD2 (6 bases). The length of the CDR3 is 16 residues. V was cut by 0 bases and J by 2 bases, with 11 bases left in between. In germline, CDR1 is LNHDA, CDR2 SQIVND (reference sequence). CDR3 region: CASSIDRLAPYNEQFF. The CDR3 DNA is TGTGCCAGTAGTATAGATCGCCTAGCGCCCTACAATGAGCAGTTCTTC.

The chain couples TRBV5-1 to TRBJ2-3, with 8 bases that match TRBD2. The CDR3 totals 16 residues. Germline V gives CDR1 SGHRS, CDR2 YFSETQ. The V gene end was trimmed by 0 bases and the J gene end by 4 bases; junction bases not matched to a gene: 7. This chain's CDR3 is CASSLDAGGGADTQYF. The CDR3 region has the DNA TGCGCCAGCAGCTTGGATGCGGGAGGAGGAGCAGATACGCAGTATTTT.

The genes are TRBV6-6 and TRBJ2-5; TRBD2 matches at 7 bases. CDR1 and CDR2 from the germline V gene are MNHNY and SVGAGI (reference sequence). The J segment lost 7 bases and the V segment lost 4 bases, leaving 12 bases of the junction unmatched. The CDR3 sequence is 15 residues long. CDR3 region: CASSFIVAGEGTQYF. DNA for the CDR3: TGTGCCAGCAGTTTTATTGTGGCGGGAGAGGGGACCCAGTACTTC.

CDR3 protein: CASSPVRGRSGSGSYNEQFF. DNA of the CDR3: TGTGCCAGCAGCCCCGTTCGGGGACGGAGCGGGAGTGGATCCTACAATGAGCAGTTCTTC. The chain links TRBV28 to TRBJ2-1, with 8 bases lining up with TRBD2. CDR1 and CDR2 from the germline V gene are MDHEN and SYDVKM. This CDR3 comprises 20 residues. With V trimmed by 6 bases and J by 1 base, 20 bases remained unmatched.

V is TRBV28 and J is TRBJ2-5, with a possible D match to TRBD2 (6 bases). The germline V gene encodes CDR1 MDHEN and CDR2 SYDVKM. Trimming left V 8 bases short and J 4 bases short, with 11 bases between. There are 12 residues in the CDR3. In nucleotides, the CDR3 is TGTGCCAGCTATAGGGGAGGAGAGACCCAGTACTTC. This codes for CASYRGGETQYF.

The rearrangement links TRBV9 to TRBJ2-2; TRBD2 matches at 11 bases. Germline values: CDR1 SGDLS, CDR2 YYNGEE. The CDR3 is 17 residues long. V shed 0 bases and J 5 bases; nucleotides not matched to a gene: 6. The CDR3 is CASSVELAGVKTGELFF. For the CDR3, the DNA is TGTGCCAGCAGCGTAGAACTAGCGGGAGTTAAAACCGGGGAGCTGTTTTTT.

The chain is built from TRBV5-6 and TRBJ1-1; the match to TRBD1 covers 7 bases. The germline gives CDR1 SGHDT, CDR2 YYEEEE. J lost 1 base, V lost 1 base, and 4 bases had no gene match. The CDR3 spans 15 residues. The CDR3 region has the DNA TGTGCCAGCAGCTTGTTGGGACAGCCGAACACTGAAGCTTTCTTT. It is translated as CASSLLGQPNTEAFF. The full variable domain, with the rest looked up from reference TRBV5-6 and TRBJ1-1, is DAGVTQSPTHLIKTRGQQVTLRCSPKSGHDTVSWYQQALGQGPQFIFQYYEEEERQRGNFPDRFSGHQFPNYSSELNVNALLLGDSALYLCASSLLGQPNTEAFFGQGTRLTVV.

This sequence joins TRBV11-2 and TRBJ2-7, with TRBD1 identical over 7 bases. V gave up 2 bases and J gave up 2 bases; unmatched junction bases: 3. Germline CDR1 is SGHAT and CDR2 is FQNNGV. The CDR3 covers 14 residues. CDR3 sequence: CASSLRTGPYEQYF. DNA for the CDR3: TGTGCCAGCAGCTTAAGGACAGGACCCTACGAGCAGTACTTC. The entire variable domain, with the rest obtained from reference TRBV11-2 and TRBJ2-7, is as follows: EAGVAQSPRYKIIEKRQSVAFWCNPISGHATLYWYQQILGQGPKLLIQFQNNGVVDDSQLPKDRFSAERLKGVDSTLKIQPAKLEDSAVYLCASSLRTGPYEQYFGPGTRLTVT.

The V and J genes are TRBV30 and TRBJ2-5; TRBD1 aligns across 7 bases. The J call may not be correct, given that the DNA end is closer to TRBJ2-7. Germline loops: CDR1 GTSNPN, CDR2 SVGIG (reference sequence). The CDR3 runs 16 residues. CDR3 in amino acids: CAWSGTPGTDAYEQYF. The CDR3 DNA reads TGTGCCTGGAGTGGGACCCCCGGGACAGACGCCTACGAGCAGTACTTC.

The CDR3 coding sequence is TGTGCCAGCAGTTTTGCAGGGGAACCTGAAGCTTTCTTT. Its translation is CASSFAGEPEAFF. The chain couples TRBV27 to TRBJ1-1, with a tentative D call TRBD1 (6 bases). Germline assignment: CDR1 MNHEY and CDR2 SMNVEV (reference sequence). The CDR3 loop spans 13 amino acids. The V gene lost 3 bases and the J gene lost 6 bases, with 11 bases spanning the gap.

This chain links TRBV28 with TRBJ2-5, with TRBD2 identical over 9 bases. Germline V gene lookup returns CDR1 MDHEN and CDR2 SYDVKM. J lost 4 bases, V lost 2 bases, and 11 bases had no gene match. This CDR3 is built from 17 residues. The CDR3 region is CASSLPLGREGGETQYF. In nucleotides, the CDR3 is TGTGCCAGCAGTTTACCCCTGGGGCGGGAGGGGGGAGAGACCCAGTACTTC.

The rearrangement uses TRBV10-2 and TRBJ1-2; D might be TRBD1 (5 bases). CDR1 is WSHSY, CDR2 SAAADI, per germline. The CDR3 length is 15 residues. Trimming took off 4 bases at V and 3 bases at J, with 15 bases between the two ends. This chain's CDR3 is CASSGGVGDDYGYTF. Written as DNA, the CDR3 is TGCGCCAGCAGTGGGGGGGTGGGGGATGACTATGGCTACACCTTC.

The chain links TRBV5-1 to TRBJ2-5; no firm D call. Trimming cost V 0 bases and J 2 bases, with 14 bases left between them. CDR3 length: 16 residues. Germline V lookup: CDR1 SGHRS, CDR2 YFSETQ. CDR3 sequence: CASSLVAGSAQETQYF. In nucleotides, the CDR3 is TGCGCCAGCAGCTTGGTGGCAGGTTCGGCTCAAGAGACCCAGTACTTC.

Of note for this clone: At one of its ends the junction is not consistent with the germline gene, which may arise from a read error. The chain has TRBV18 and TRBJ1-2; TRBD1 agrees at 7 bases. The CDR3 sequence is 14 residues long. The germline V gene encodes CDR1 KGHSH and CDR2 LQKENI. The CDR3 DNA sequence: TGTGCCAGCTCACCAACGAACCAAGAGGGACAGCTAGTCTTC. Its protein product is CASSPTNQEGQLVF. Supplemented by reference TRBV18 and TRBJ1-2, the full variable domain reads NAGVMQNPRHLVRRRGQEARLRCSPMKGHSHVYWYRQLPEEGLKFMVYLQKENIIDESGMPKERFSAEFPKEGPSILRIQQVVRGDSAAYFCASSPTNQEGQLVFGSGTRLTVV.

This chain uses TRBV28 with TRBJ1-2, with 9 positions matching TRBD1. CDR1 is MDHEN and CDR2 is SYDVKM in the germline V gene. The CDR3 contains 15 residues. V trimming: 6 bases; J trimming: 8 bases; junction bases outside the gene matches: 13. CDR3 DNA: TGTGCCAGCAGCCGTCCCGGGACAGGGATCGGAGGCTACACCTTC. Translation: CASSRPGTGIGGYTF.

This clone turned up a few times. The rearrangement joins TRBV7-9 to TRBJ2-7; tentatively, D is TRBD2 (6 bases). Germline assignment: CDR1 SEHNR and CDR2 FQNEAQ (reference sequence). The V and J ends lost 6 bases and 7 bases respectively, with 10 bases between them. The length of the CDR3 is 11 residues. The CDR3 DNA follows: TGTGCCAGCAGAAGCGGGTTTGAGCAGTACTTC. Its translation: CASRSGFEQYF.

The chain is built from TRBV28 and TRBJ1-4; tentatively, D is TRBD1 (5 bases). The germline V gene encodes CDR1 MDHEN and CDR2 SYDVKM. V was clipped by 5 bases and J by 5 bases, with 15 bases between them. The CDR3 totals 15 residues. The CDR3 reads CASSTKTAGNEKLFF. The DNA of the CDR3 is TGTGCCAGCAGTACAAAGACAGCTGGAAATGAAAAACTGTTTTTT.

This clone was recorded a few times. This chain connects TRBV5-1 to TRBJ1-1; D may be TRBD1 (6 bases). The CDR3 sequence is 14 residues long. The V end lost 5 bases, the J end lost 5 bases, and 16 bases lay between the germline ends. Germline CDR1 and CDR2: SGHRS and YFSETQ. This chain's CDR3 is CASRLGQPRTEAFF. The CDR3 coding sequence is TGCGCCAGCAGATTAGGACAGCCCAGGACTGAAGCTTTCTTT. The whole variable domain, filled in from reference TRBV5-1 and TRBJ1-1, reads KAGVTQTPRYLIKTRGQQVTLSCSPISGHRSVSWYQQTPGQGLQFLFEYFSETQRNKGNFPGRFSGRQFSNSRSEMNVSTLELGDSALYLCASRLGQPRTEAFFGQGTRLTVV.

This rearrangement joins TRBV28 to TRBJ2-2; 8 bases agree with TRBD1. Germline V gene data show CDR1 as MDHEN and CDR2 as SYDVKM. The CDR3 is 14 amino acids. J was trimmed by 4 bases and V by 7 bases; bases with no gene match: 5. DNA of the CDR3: TGTGCCAGCATCTCGGACAGGGTCACCGGGGAGCTGTTTTTT. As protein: CASISDRVTGELFF.

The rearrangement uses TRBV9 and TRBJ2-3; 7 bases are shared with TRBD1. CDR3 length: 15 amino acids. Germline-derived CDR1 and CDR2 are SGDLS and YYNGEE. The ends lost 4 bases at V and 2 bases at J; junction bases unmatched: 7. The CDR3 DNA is TGTGCCAGCAGCCCCCGGGGACAGAACACAGATACGCAGTATTTT. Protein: CASSPRGQNTDTQYF.

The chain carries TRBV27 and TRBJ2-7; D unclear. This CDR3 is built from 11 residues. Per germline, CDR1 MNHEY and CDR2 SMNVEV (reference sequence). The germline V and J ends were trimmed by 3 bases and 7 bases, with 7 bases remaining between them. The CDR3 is CASSFGLEQYF. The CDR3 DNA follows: TGTGCCAGCAGTTTCGGGTTAGAGCAGTACTTC.

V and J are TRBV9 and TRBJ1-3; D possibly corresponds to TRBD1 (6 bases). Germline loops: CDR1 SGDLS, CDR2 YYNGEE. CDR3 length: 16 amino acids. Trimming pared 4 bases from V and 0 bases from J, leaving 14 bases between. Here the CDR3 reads CASSPRTDTSGNTIYF. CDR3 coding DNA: TGTGCCAGCAGCCCTAGGACAGACACCTCTGGAAACACCATATATTTT.

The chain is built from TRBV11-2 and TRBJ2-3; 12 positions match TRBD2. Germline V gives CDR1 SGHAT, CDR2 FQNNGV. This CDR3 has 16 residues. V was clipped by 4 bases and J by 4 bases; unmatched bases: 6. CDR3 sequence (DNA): TGTGCCAGCAGCTCGCGACTAGCGGGAGTTGCAGATACGCAGTATTTT. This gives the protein CASSSRLAGVADTQYF.